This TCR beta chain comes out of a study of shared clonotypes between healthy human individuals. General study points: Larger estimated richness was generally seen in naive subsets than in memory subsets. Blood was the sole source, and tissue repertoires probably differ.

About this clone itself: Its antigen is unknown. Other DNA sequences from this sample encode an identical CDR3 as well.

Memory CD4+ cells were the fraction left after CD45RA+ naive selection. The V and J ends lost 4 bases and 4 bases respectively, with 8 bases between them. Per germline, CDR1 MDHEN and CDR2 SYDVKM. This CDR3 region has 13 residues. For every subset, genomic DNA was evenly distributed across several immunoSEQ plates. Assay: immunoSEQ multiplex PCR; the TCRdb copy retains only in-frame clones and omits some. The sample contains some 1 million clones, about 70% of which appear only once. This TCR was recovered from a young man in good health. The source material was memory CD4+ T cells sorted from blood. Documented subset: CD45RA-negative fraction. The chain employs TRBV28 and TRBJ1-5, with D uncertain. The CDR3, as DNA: TGTGCCAGCAGTTCCGGACTGAATCAGCCCCAGCATTTT. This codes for CASSSGLNQPQHF. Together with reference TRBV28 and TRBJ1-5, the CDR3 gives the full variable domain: DVKVTQSSRYLVKRTGEKVFLECVQDMDHENMFWYRQDPGLGLRLIYFSYDVKMKEKGDIPEGYSVSREKKERFSLILESASTNQTSMYLCASSSGLNQPQHFGDGTRLSIL.